These T cell receptor beta chains were read from a single sample in a study of technical replicates of blood from four donors. Using immunoSEQ multiplex PCR, the repertoire was profiled, and TCRdb retains in-frame clones only, with some absent. This table holds 75,000 to 95,000 clones, over 90% found once. Sequencing was done on a sample of T cells isolated from PBMCs. These receptors originate from a human donor in good health. CDR3s include the opening cysteine and the closing phenylalanine or tryptophan. The order of the fields is CDR3 length, V gene, clone size, D gene, J gene, CDR3 DNA, CDR3 protein. A D gene is named only where the DNA matches it firmly. The size field is filled for only some rows; it gives once, few, many or a size class.

cdr3_length: 13; v_call: TRBV9; clone_size: -; d_call: -; j_call: TRBJ2-2; cdr3_nt: TGTGCCAGCAGCGTGAGTGCGGACGGGGAGCTGTTTTTT; cdr3_aa: CASSVSADGELFF
cdr3_length: 13; v_call: TRBV28; clone_size: -; d_call: TRBD1; j_call: TRBJ1-2; cdr3_nt: TGTGCCAGCAAGGTAGAGGGGGCCTATGGCTACACCTTC; cdr3_aa: CASKVEGAYGYTF
cdr3_length: 12; v_call: TRBV7-9; clone_size: -; d_call: -; j_call: TRBJ2-7; cdr3_nt: TGTGCTACCGGGATGACCCCCTACGAGCAGTACTTC; cdr3_aa: CATGMTPYEQYF
cdr3_length: 15; v_call: TRBV30; clone_size: -; d_call: TRBD2; j_call: TRBJ2-1; cdr3_nt: TGTGCCTGGAGTGTTGCTAGCGGGGATTACAATGAGCAGTTCTTC; cdr3_aa: CAWSVASGDYNEQFF
cdr3_length: 11; v_call: TRBV29-1; clone_size: once; d_call: -; j_call: TRBJ2-7; cdr3_nt: TGCAGCGTTGTTGGACTTTACGAGCAGTACTTC; cdr3_aa: CSVVGLYEQYF
cdr3_length: 11; v_call: TRBV29-1; clone_size: -; d_call: -; j_call: TRBJ1-2; cdr3_nt: TGCAGCGACAGGGATTACTATGGCTACACCTTC; cdr3_aa: CSDRDYYGYTF
cdr3_length: 15; v_call: TRBV7-9; clone_size: -; d_call: TRBD1; j_call: TRBJ1-1; cdr3_nt: TGTGCCAGCAGCCTCGCCGACAGGGAGATCACTGAAGCTTTCTTT; cdr3_aa: CASSLADREITEAFF
cdr3_length: 15; v_call: TRBV5-8; clone_size: -; d_call: -; j_call: TRBJ1-5; cdr3_nt: TGTGCCAGCACCATGGTTCCAGGGAAAAATCAGCCCCAGCATTTT; cdr3_aa: CASTMVPGKNQPQHF
cdr3_length: 16; v_call: TRBV28; clone_size: -; d_call: TRBD1; j_call: TRBJ2-7; cdr3_nt: TGTGCCAGCAGTTTAGAAGGGCGCCGGGACAGGCCGTCTCAGTACTTC; cdr3_aa: CASSLEGRRDRPSQYF
cdr3_length: 15; v_call: TRBV7-9; clone_size: -; d_call: TRBD1; j_call: TRBJ1-4; cdr3_nt: TGTGCCAGCAGCTTGGCGGGACAGCGGTCTGAAAAACTGTTTTTT; cdr3_aa: CASSLAGQRSEKLFF
cdr3_length: 20; v_call: TRBV6-1; clone_size: -; d_call: -; j_call: TRBJ2-7; cdr3_nt: TGTGCCAGCAGTGAAAACTTGGACGTGGGGGGAAACTATCCTAGCTACGAGCAGTACTTC; cdr3_aa: CASSENLDVGGNYPSYEQYF
cdr3_length: 18; v_call: TRBV27; clone_size: -; d_call: TRBD2; j_call: TRBJ2-5; cdr3_nt: TGTGCCAGCAGACAACGAGGGACTAGCGGGAGGGCCAGAGAGACCCAGTACTTC; cdr3_aa: CASRQRGTSGRARETQYF
cdr3_length: 15; v_call: TRBV5-4; clone_size: -; d_call: TRBD1; j_call: TRBJ2-5; cdr3_nt: TGTGCCAGCAGTCCTCCATCAGGGGGCCTGGAGACCCAGTACTTC; cdr3_aa: CASSPPSGGLETQYF
cdr3_length: 16; v_call: TRBV10-1; clone_size: -; d_call: TRBD2; j_call: TRBJ2-2; cdr3_nt: TGCGCCAGCAGTGGGGGAGGGCAAATCGGAACCGGGGAGCTGTTTTTT; cdr3_aa: CASSGGGQIGTGELFF
cdr3_length: 15; v_call: TRBV7-9; clone_size: -; d_call: TRBD1; j_call: TRBJ2-7; cdr3_nt: TGTGCCAGCAGCCCGAGGGGGCTAGGGTGGGACGAGCAGTACTTC; cdr3_aa: CASSPRGLGWDEQYF
cdr3_length: 15; v_call: TRBV7-4; clone_size: -; d_call: -; j_call: TRBJ2-1; cdr3_nt: TGTGCCAGCAGCCTCCCGCGGTGGCCATACAATGAGCAGTTCTTC; cdr3_aa: CASSLPRWPYNEQFF
cdr3_length: 15; v_call: TRBV28; clone_size: -; d_call: TRBD2; j_call: TRBJ2-7; cdr3_nt: TGTGCCAGCAGCCGGCCGCTAGCGGGAGATCCCGGGCAGTACTTC; cdr3_aa: CASSRPLAGDPGQYF
cdr3_length: 11; v_call: TRBV25-1; clone_size: -; d_call: -; j_call: TRBJ1-1; cdr3_nt: TGTGCCAGTTACAGCCACACTGAAGCTTTCTTT; cdr3_aa: CASYSHTEAFF
cdr3_length: 16; v_call: TRBV4-2; clone_size: -; d_call: TRBD1; j_call: TRBJ1-2; cdr3_nt: TGTGCCAGCAGCCAAGACGGGACAGGGGCTAACTATGGCTACACCTTC; cdr3_aa: CASSQDGTGANYGYTF
cdr3_length: 12; v_call: TRBV14; clone_size: -; d_call: -; j_call: TRBJ2-5; cdr3_nt: TGTGCCAGCAGGAGCTCAGGGGGGTCCCAGTACTTC; cdr3_aa: CASRSSGGSQYF
cdr3_length: 16; v_call: TRBV28; clone_size: -; d_call: -; j_call: TRBJ1-1; cdr3_nt: TGTGCCACGTGTAGGGGACTGTTGTTCGTGAACACTGAAGCTTTCTTT; cdr3_aa: CATCRGLLFVNTEAFF
cdr3_length: 16; v_call: TRBV28; clone_size: -; d_call: TRBD1; j_call: TRBJ2-7; cdr3_nt: TGTGCCAGCAGTTTTTTTCCGGGACAGAGTACCTACGAGCAGTACTTC; cdr3_aa: CASSFFPGQSTYEQYF
cdr3_length: 17; v_call: TRBV19; clone_size: -; d_call: -; j_call: TRBJ2-7; cdr3_nt: TGTGCCAGTAGTATAGATCGATCAATAGGGGTCTCGGACGAGCAGTACTTC; cdr3_aa: CASSIDRSIGVSDEQYF
cdr3_length: 12; v_call: TRBV2; clone_size: -; d_call: -; j_call: TRBJ2-7; cdr3_nt: TGTGCCAGCAGTAAGGGAACGTGGGGCTTCTACTTC; cdr3_aa: CASSKGTWGFYF
cdr3_length: 15; v_call: TRBV6-5; clone_size: -; d_call: TRBD2; j_call: TRBJ2-3; cdr3_nt: TGTGCCAGCAGACCGGGACTAGCGGGGGCTGGGGCGCAGTATTTT; cdr3_aa: CASRPGLAGAGAQYF
cdr3_length: 15; v_call: TRBV5-1; clone_size: -; d_call: -; j_call: TRBJ2-7; cdr3_nt: TGCGCCAGCAGCTTAGGCGGGACTTACGACTACGAGCAGTACTTC; cdr3_aa: CASSLGGTYDYEQYF
cdr3_length: 14; v_call: TRBV4-1; clone_size: -; d_call: -; j_call: TRBJ2-1; cdr3_nt: TGCGCCAGCAGCCAAGATCCTAGTGGGTATGAGCAGTTCTTC; cdr3_aa: CASSQDPSGYEQFF
cdr3_length: 13; v_call: TRBV19; clone_size: -; d_call: -; j_call: TRBJ1-2; cdr3_nt: TGTGCCAGTACACACCCAGGGGAAGGTGGCTACACCTTC; cdr3_aa: CASTHPGEGGYTF
cdr3_length: 16; v_call: TRBV28; clone_size: -; d_call: -; j_call: TRBJ2-1; cdr3_nt: TGTGCCAGCAGTTTACTCGCTAGGAGCTCCTACAATGAGCAGTTCTTC; cdr3_aa: CASSLLARSSYNEQFF
cdr3_length: 13; v_call: TRBV7-8; clone_size: -; d_call: -; j_call: TRBJ1-1; cdr3_nt: TGTGCCAGCAGCTTATATGTACGGACTGAAGCTTTCTTT; cdr3_aa: CASSLYVRTEAFF
cdr3_length: 15; v_call: TRBV28; clone_size: once; d_call: TRBD1; j_call: TRBJ2-7; cdr3_nt: TGTGCCAGCAGTTCCCCGACAGGGGGCTTCAACGAGCAGTACTTC; cdr3_aa: CASSSPTGGFNEQYF
cdr3_length: 16; v_call: TRBV11-2; clone_size: -; d_call: TRBD1; j_call: TRBJ1-2; cdr3_nt: TGTGCCAGCAGCCCACTAGGACAGGGGGGGAACTATGGCTACACCTTC; cdr3_aa: CASSPLGQGGNYGYTF
cdr3_length: 12; v_call: TRBV27; clone_size: -; d_call: -; j_call: TRBJ2-5; cdr3_nt: TGTGCCAGCAGCTTGTACCAAGAGACCCAGTACTTC; cdr3_aa: CASSLYQETQYF
cdr3_length: 15; v_call: TRBV10-1; clone_size: -; d_call: TRBD1; j_call: TRBJ2-2; cdr3_nt: TGCGCCAGCCTCCCCCACAAGACAGGGGGCGGGGAGCTGTTTTTT; cdr3_aa: CASLPHKTGGGELFF
cdr3_length: 14; v_call: TRBV27; clone_size: -; d_call: TRBD1; j_call: TRBJ2-7; cdr3_nt: TGTGCCAGCAGTTTGACAGGGGGAACCTACGAGCAGTACTTC; cdr3_aa: CASSLTGGTYEQYF
cdr3_length: 14; v_call: TRBV6-1; clone_size: -; d_call: -; j_call: TRBJ1-1; cdr3_nt: TGTGCCAGCGAGCGGGGGTTAGGCAACACTGAAGCTTTCTTT; cdr3_aa: CASERGLGNTEAFF
cdr3_length: 14; v_call: TRBV11-2; clone_size: -; d_call: TRBD1; j_call: TRBJ2-4; cdr3_nt: TGTGCCAGCAGCCTTGGACAGGGGGCTACCATTCAGTACTTC; cdr3_aa: CASSLGQGATIQYF
cdr3_length: 15; v_call: TRBV6-5; clone_size: -; d_call: TRBD1; j_call: TRBJ1-3; cdr3_nt: TGTGCCAGCAGTTCCGACAGGGCTGTGGGAAACACCATATATTTT; cdr3_aa: CASSSDRAVGNTIYF
cdr3_length: 13; v_call: TRBV30; clone_size: -; d_call: -; j_call: TRBJ1-6; cdr3_nt: TGTGCATGGGAAGGGGTTCCTAATTCACCCCTCCACTTT; cdr3_aa: CAWEGVPNSPLHF
cdr3_length: 12; v_call: TRBV28; clone_size: -; d_call: -; j_call: TRBJ2-2; cdr3_nt: TGTGCCAGCATTGAGGAGACCGGGGAGCTGTTTTTT; cdr3_aa: CASIEETGELFF
cdr3_length: 12; v_call: TRBV16; clone_size: -; d_call: -; j_call: TRBJ1-1; cdr3_nt: TGTGCCAGCAGTCCATGGCCAGATGAAGCTTTCTTT; cdr3_aa: CASSPWPDEAFF
cdr3_length: 17; v_call: TRBV4-1; clone_size: -; d_call: -; j_call: TRBJ1-2; cdr3_nt: TGCGCCAGCAGCCAAGATATCGGACAGTTGAGGGGGTATGGCTACACCTTC; cdr3_aa: CASSQDIGQLRGYGYTF
cdr3_length: 13; v_call: TRBV12-5; clone_size: -; d_call: -; j_call: TRBJ1-5; cdr3_nt: TGTGCTAGTGACCGCGGGGGGGGTCAGCCCCAGCATTTT; cdr3_aa: CASDRGGGQPQHF
cdr3_length: 16; v_call: TRBV18; clone_size: -; d_call: -; j_call: TRBJ2-3; cdr3_nt: TGTGCCAGCTCACCACTAGGGACGGGGGTAGCAGATACGCAGTATTTT; cdr3_aa: CASSPLGTGVADTQYF
cdr3_length: 15; v_call: TRBV6-1; clone_size: -; d_call: TRBD1; j_call: TRBJ2-3; cdr3_nt: TGTGCCAGCAGACAAACAGGGGCCCTCACAGATACGCAGTATTTT; cdr3_aa: CASRQTGALTDTQYF
cdr3_length: 13; v_call: TRBV5-6; clone_size: -; d_call: -; j_call: TRBJ1-5; cdr3_nt: TGTGCCAGCAGCTTGTTAGGGGGACAGCCCCAGCATTTT; cdr3_aa: CASSLLGGQPQHF
cdr3_length: 13; v_call: TRBV7-9; clone_size: -; d_call: -; j_call: TRBJ2-7; cdr3_nt: TGTGCCAGCAGCTCCGCGGGGCCGGACGAGCAGTACTTC; cdr3_aa: CASSSAGPDEQYF
cdr3_length: 15; v_call: TRBV6-1; clone_size: -; d_call: TRBD1; j_call: TRBJ1-2; cdr3_nt: TGTGCCAGCAGTGAATCTAGTCGGGACAGGGATGGCTACACCTTC; cdr3_aa: CASSESSRDRDGYTF
cdr3_length: 17; v_call: TRBV7-9; clone_size: -; d_call: -; j_call: TRBJ1-5; cdr3_nt: TGTGCCAGCAGCTTAGTACAGGGAGAATTTAGCAATCAGCCCCAGCATTTT; cdr3_aa: CASSLVQGEFSNQPQHF
cdr3_length: 15; v_call: TRBV28; clone_size: -; d_call: -; j_call: TRBJ1-1; cdr3_nt: TGTGCCAGCAGTTTATTCCTAGGAGAAGGCACTGAAGCTTTCTTT; cdr3_aa: CASSLFLGEGTEAFF
cdr3_length: 13; v_call: TRBV18; clone_size: few; d_call: -; j_call: TRBJ1-1; cdr3_nt: TGTGCCTCCTCGGGGGAGATGAACACTGAAGCTTTCTTT; cdr3_aa: CASSGEMNTEAFF
cdr3_length: 14; v_call: TRBV12-5; clone_size: -; d_call: -; j_call: TRBJ1-6; cdr3_nt: TGTGCTAGTGGTTACAGGGAAGAGCGTTCACCCCTCCACTTT; cdr3_aa: CASGYREERSPLHF
cdr3_length: 14; v_call: TRBV29-1; clone_size: -; d_call: TRBD1; j_call: TRBJ1-1; cdr3_nt: TGCAGCGTTGATATAGGGGGCCCGAACACTGAAGCTTTCTTT; cdr3_aa: CSVDIGGPNTEAFF
cdr3_length: 15; v_call: TRBV2; clone_size: -; d_call: -; j_call: TRBJ1-5; cdr3_nt: TGTGCCAGCAGTTCCCGGGATTTAGGGCATCAGCCCCAGCATTTT; cdr3_aa: CASSSRDLGHQPQHF
cdr3_length: 17; v_call: TRBV18; clone_size: -; d_call: TRBD2; j_call: TRBJ2-3; cdr3_nt: TGTGCCAGCTCACCACCGTATTCCAGCGGGGGCACAGATACGCAGTATTTT; cdr3_aa: CASSPPYSSGGTDTQYF
cdr3_length: 14; v_call: TRBV19; clone_size: -; d_call: -; j_call: TRBJ2-7; cdr3_nt: TGTGCCACCTCACAGGGGACCGGAGGGAGCGAGCAGTACTTC; cdr3_aa: CATSQGTGGSEQYF
cdr3_length: 13; v_call: TRBV5-1; clone_size: -; d_call: -; j_call: TRBJ2-1; cdr3_nt: TGCGCCAGCAGCCCACGACTCCGCAATGAGCAGTTCTTC; cdr3_aa: CASSPRLRNEQFF
cdr3_length: 13; v_call: TRBV6-5; clone_size: once; d_call: -; j_call: TRBJ1-1; cdr3_nt: TGTGCCAGCAGTTCGCAGTTGAACACTGAAGCTTTCTTT; cdr3_aa: CASSSQLNTEAFF
cdr3_length: 15; v_call: TRBV4-2; clone_size: -; d_call: TRBD1; j_call: TRBJ2-1; cdr3_nt: TGTGCCAGCAGCCTGGAGGGACAGGTCCCCCGCGACCTGTTCTTC; cdr3_aa: CASSLEGQVPRDLFF
cdr3_length: 15; v_call: TRBV19; clone_size: -; d_call: -; j_call: TRBJ2-2; cdr3_nt: TGTGCCAGTAGTGGGCGCGGGGGCGCGGGCGGGGAGCTGTTTTTT; cdr3_aa: CASSGRGGAGGELFF